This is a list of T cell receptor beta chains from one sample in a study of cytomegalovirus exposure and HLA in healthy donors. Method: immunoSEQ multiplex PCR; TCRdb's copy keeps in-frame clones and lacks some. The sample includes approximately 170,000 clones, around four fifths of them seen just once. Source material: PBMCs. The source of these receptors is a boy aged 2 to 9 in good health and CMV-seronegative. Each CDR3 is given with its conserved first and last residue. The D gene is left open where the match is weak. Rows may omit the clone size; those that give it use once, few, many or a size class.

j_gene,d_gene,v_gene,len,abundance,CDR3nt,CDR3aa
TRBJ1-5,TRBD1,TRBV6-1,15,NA,TGTGCCAGCAGAGACAGGGGTAGTAGCAATCAGCCCCAGCATTTT,CASRDRGSSNQPQHF
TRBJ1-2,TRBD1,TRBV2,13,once,TGTGCCAGCAGCGAAACAGGGGGCGGTGGCTACACCTTC,CASSETGGGGYTF
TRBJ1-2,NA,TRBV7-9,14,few,TGTGCCAGCAGCGCCCCAGGCTTTGGCTATGGCTACACCTTC,CASSAPGFGYGYTF
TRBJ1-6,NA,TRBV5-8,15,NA,TGTGCCAGCAGCTTCACAGGAGGGTTAAATTCACCCCTCCACTTT,CASSFTGGLNSPLHF
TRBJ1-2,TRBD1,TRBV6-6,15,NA,TGTGCCGGCAGTCATATCCCGGGACAGGGGGCTGGCTACACCTTC,CAGSHIPGQGAGYTF
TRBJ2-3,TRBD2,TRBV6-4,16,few,TGTGCCAGCAGCCTGACTAGCGGGGGGGCGGCAGATACGCAGTATTTT,CASSLTSGGAADTQYF
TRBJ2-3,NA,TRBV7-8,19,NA,TGTGCCAGCAGCTTAGTCGCTGGGAAAGGGGTGGTTAGCACAGATACGCAGTATTTT,CASSLVAGKGVVSTDTQYF
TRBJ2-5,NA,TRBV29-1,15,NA,TGCAGCGTTGAAGGGGTTCAGGGGCACCAAGAGACCCAGTACTTC,CSVEGVQGHQETQYF
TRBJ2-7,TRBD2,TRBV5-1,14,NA,TGCGCCAGCAGCCGGTTAGCGGGCTCCTACGAGCAGTACTTC,CASSRLAGSYEQYF
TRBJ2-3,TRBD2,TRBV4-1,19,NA,TGCGCCAGCAGCCAAGAAAGGGTGGCGGGGGGGATTCTCACAGATACGCAGTATTTT,CASSQERVAGGILTDTQYF
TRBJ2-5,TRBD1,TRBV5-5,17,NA,TGTGCCAGCAGCCGTAAGACAGGGCAATATTTCCAAGAGACCCAGTACTTC,CASSRKTGQYFQETQYF